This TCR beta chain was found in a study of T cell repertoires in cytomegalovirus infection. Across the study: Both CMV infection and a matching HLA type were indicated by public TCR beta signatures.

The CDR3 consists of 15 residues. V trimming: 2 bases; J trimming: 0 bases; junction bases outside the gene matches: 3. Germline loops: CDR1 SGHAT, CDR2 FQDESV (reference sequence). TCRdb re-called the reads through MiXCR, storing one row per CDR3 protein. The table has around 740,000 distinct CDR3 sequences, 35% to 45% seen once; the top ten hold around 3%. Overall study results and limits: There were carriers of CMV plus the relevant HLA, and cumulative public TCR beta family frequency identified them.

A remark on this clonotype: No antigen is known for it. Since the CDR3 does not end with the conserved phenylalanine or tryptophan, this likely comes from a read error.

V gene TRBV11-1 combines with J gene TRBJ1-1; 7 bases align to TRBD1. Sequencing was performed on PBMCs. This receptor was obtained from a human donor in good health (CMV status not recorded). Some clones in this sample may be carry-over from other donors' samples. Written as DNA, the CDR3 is TGTGCCAGCAGCTTACAGACAGGGATGAACACTGAAGCTTTCATT. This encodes CASSLQTGMNTEAFI.